What follows describes a single TCR beta chain. The sample originates from a study of blood T cell repertoires in COVID-19. The table came from immunoSEQ multiplex PCR; TCRdb's copy has only in-frame clones and leaves some out. The sample holds roughly 260,000 clones; 88% are singletons and the top ten take less than 5%. The V and J ends lost 8 bases and 9 bases, in that order; junction bases with no gene match: 3. In germline, CDR1 is MNHEY, CDR2 SMNVEV (reference sequence). The CDR3 sequence is 13 residues long. This receptor was taken from a man aged 55 to 69 who had recovered from COVID-19. V is TRBV27 and J is TRBJ1-6, with TRBD1 identical over 11 bases. What was sequenced was peripheral blood. For the CDR3, the DNA is TGTGCCAGCGGGACAGGGGGTATTTCACCCCTCCACTTT. Amino acid sequence: CASGTGGISPLHF.